In this sample, the clone carrying this T cell receptor beta chain turned up many times. Library construction for TCR beta used iRepertoire HTBI primers and Arm-PCR of CDR3 regions. Original data processing: Spanning all samples, the identified segments comprised around 64 TRBV and fewer than 15 TRBJ. TCRdb itself ran the multiplex PCR reads through MiXCR, one entry per CDR3 protein. TCRdb, rather than the study authors, made the V and J calls. The data hold under 250,000 distinct CDR3 sequences, with 20% to 25% observed a single time. This specimen comes from a study of regulatory T cells in long-lasting Graves disease. Time point reported: newly diagnosed GD, antithyroid drugs for less than 3 months. RNA from PBMCs was the source of the TCR library. Patients with Graves' disease were diagnosed by American Thyroid Association guidelines. The CDR3 has 15 amino acids. Germline V gene data show CDR1 as MDHEN and CDR2 as SYDVKM. The V end lost 5 bases, the J end lost 3 bases, and 14 bases lay between the germline ends.

The starting material was peripheral blood mononuclear cells (PBMCs), obtained at new diagnosis, from a patient treated with antithyroid drugs. The sequence came from a female donor with Graves disease. The V call is TRBV28, the J call TRBJ1-3; D is uncertain. Written as DNA, the CDR3 is TGTGCCAGCAGTAATTCTTTCGGTGTTGGAAACACCATATATTTT. Translation gives CASSNSFGVGNTIYF.